This TCR beta chain is from a study of control samples from healthy donors and cancer patients (TCRdb year 2020). Library creation used the immunoSEQ multiplex PCR assay. TCRdb's version of the immuneACCESS table is confined to in-frame rearrangements and falls short of the full clone set. An unresolved V gene accounts for under half of the shortfall where checked; the remainder is of unknown origin. This sample holds approximately 82,000 clones; 90% to 95% were observed only once. Approximately 4.8% of the sample comes from the top ten. The junction carries 12 bases between V and J, which are trimmed by 8 bases and 4 bases respectively. From a lookup of the germline V gene, CDR1 and CDR2 are SGHTA and FQGTGA. Spanning cysteine to phenylalanine, the CDR3 consists of 13 amino acids. Only the CDR3 region is kept as DNA, spanning 39 bases read in frame from base 1. To note about this clone: No cognate antigen has been identified for it. The record has no base qualities; no much larger clone is one base away.

Rearrangement joined TRBV7-3 to TRBJ2-1; a tentative D call is TRBD1 (5 bases match). The sequence was obtained from a woman between 18 and 29 years old in good health. The source material was blood. Read as DNA, the sequence is TGTGCCAGCTCGACAGCCCCGTACAATGAGCAGTTCTTC. It codes for CASSTAPYNEQFF.